Below are 9 T cell receptor beta chains sequenced from a single sample in a study of Graves' ophthalmopathy and Graves' hyperthyroidism. RNA served as the template for amplifying TCR beta CDR3 regions. Amplification began with first-round RT-PCR using HTBI primers, then second-round multiplex PCR was performed. TCRdb recomputed calls from the multiplex PCR reads with MiXCR, one row per CDR3 protein. The data contain some 200,000 distinct CDR3 sequences, less than 30% of them seen just once; the ten biggest clones take up 9.1%. Sample: peripheral blood. The receptor source for this set is a man over 45 with Graves' ophthalmopathy.

V gene TRBV10-3 combines with J gene TRBJ1-2; D uncertain. The ends were cut back, 3 bases at V and 8 bases at J, with 13 bases in the middle. The CDR3 covers 13 residues. Germline assignment: CDR1 ENHRY and CDR2 SYGVKD. The CDR3 sequence is CAISESPGSGYTF. Written as DNA, the CDR3 is TGTGCCATCAGTGAATCTCCGGGGTCGGGCTACACCTTC.

This clonotype was counted many times. The V and J genes are TRBV6-2 or TRBV6-3 and TRBJ1-5; 10 bases align to TRBD1. The CDR3 spans 18 residues. With 2 bases clipped from V and 0 bases from J, the junction kept 7 bases outside the gene matches. Germline CDR1 MNHEY, CDR2 SVGEGT. CDR3 residues: CASSYGTGASYSNQPQHF. The CDR3, as DNA: TGTGCCAGCAGTTACGGGACAGGGGCCAGCTATAGCAATCAGCCCCAGCATTTT.

J is TRBJ2-4 and V is TRBV11-2; D is uncertain. The CDR3 contains 14 residues. Trimming pared 5 bases from V and 9 bases from J, leaving 17 bases between. Germline V CDR1 and CDR2: SGHAT, FQNNGV. CDR3 in DNA: TGTGCCAGCAGCCCAGCCCTGACTTCGGGCATTCAGTACTTC. Translation: CASSPALTSGIQYF.

At least ten counts were recorded for this clonotype. Its ends do not fully match the called genes, so a read error is possible. CDR3 sequence (DNA): TGTGCTAGCAGCCCCCCTTCGGGTACGCAGTATTTT. It is translated as CASSPPSGTQYF. V usage is TRBV7-7 and J usage is TRBJ2-3, with D unresolved. In germline, CDR1 is SSHAT, CDR2 FNYEAQ (reference sequence). The CDR3 is 12 residues long.

This clonotype was found a few times. This chain joins TRBV6-1 and TRBJ1-2; D is unresolved. The V end lost 5 bases, the J end lost 1 base, and 8 bases lay between the germline ends. This CDR3 is built from 13 residues. Germline CDR1 MNHNS, CDR2 SASEGT. CDR3 in DNA: TGTGCCAGCAGTCCTACACATAACTATGGCTACACCTTC. Protein product: CASSPTHNYGYTF.

In this sample, this clonotype turned up many times. This rearrangement joins TRBV9 to TRBJ2-5; D unclear. Germline V lookup: CDR1 SGDLS, CDR2 YYNGEE. Trimming removed 0 bases from V and 5 bases from J, with 11 bases in between. This CDR3 has 14 amino acids. CDR3 protein: CASSVAVGEETQYF. The DNA for the CDR3 is TGTGCCAGCAGCGTAGCGGTGGGCGAGGAGACCCAGTACTTC.

This rearrangement joins TRBV15 to TRBJ1-1, with a possible D match to TRBD1 (5 bases). Germline V gives CDR1 LNHNV, CDR2 YYDKDF (reference sequence). This CDR3 has 13 residues. Trimming pared 4 bases from V and 3 bases from J, leaving 9 bases between. CDR3 in DNA: TGTGCCACCAGCAACCAGGGTGACACTGAAGCTTTCTTT. Translated: CATSNQGDTEAFF.

This clonotype came up many times. V and J are TRBV2 and TRBJ2-6, with D possibly being TRBD1 (5 bases). CDR3 length equals 14 residues. Between the trimmed V and J ends, which lost 6 bases and 2 bases, there was a span of 8 bases. CDR1 is SNHLY and CDR2 is FYNNEI in the germline V gene. The CDR3 DNA reads TGTGCCAGCAGGGACACTGCTGGGGCCAACGTCCTGACTTTC. The encoded protein is CASRDTAGANVLTF.

In this sample, this clonotype turned up many times. The chain links TRBV12-3 or TRBV12-4 to TRBJ2-2; no firm D call. CDR3 length: 15 amino acids. V lost 3 bases, J lost 0 bases, and 8 bases lay in between. CDR3 protein: CASSFRLANTGELFF. The CDR3, as DNA: TGTGCCAGCAGTTTTCGGCTAGCGAACACCGGGGAGCTGTTTTTT.